This is a list of T cell receptor beta chains from one sample in a study of regulatory T cells in long-lasting Graves disease. Each CDR3 protein is one row after TCRdb ran MiXCR on the multiplex PCR reads. The table lists around 400,000 distinct CDR3 sequences, around 15% of them singletons. The sequences come from peripheral blood mononuclear cells (PBMCs), collected at new diagnosis, from a patient treated with antithyroid drugs. The receptors stem from a female donor with Graves disease. Both conserved end residues are part of each CDR3. The D gene is left open where the match is weak. Clone size is given for some rows only: seen once, a few or many times, or a class if the clone is expanded.

V gene	D gene	J gene	clone size	CDR3 length	CDR3 DNA	CDR3 protein
TRBV2	TRBD1	TRBJ1-6	many	14	TGTGCCAGCAGGATGGGACAGAGAAATTCACCCCTCCACTTT	CASRMGQRNSPLHF
TRBV27	TRBD1	TRBJ2-1	many	15	TGTGCCAGCAGTTTCCTACCCGGGACAGGGAATGAGCAGTTCTTC	CASSFLPGTGNEQFF
TRBV5-6	-	TRBJ2-1	many	15	TGTGCCAGCAGCTTGGACCCCAGTTTGTCCAATGAGCAGTTCTTC	CASSLDPSLSNEQFF
TRBV28	TRBD1	TRBJ2-7	-	14	TGTGCCAGCAGTTTAGGGGACAGGGACAACGAGCAGTACTTC	CASSLGDRDNEQYF
TRBV20-1	-	TRBJ1-5	many	14	TGCAGTGCCCGGTCACCTTCGCGCAATCAGCCCCAGCATTTT	CSARSPSRNQPQHF
TRBV30	-	TRBJ1-1	-	14	TGTGCCTGGAATCGAAATTTGGGAAACACTGAAGCTTTCTTT	CAWNRNLGNTEAFF
TRBV5-1	-	TRBJ2-5	few	15	TGCGCCAGCAGCTTGTCCGGGCGGAGCCAAGAGACCCAGTACTTC	CASSLSGRSQETQYF
TRBV5-1	TRBD1	TRBJ1-1	many	15	TGCGCCAGCAAACCTGCACAGGGGGCGGACACTGAAGCTTTCTTT	CASKPAQGADTEAFF
TRBV29-1	-	TRBJ1-1	many	12	TGCAGCGTTCAACGGCGGGGGACTGAAGCTTTCTTT	CSVQRRGTEAFF
TRBV20-1	TRBD1	TRBJ2-5	many	13	TGCAGTGTGGTAAAGGGGGCGTTGGAGACCCAGTACTTC	CSVVKGALETQYF
TRBV5-1	TRBD1	TRBJ2-7	-	14	TGCGCCAGCAGCTCCGCCGACAGGGGAAACGAGCAGTACTTC	CASSSADRGNEQYF
TRBV5-1	TRBD1	TRBJ1-1	many	16	TGCGCCAGCAGCTTGCGGCAGGGGGCGGGGAACACTGAAGCTTTCTTT	CASSLRQGAGNTEAFF
TRBV7-9	TRBD1	TRBJ2-4	many	16	TGTGCCAGCAGCTCCCAGGGGGACAGGGGTTTAAACATTCAGTACTTC	CASSSQGDRGLNIQYF
TRBV12-3/TRBV12-4	-	TRBJ1-2	many	14	TGTGCCAGCAGTTTAAACGGGCCTCACTATGGCTACACCTTC	CASSLNGPHYGYTF
TRBV12-3/TRBV12-4	TRBD1	TRBJ1-1	many	12	TGTGCCAGCAGGTCCGGGACAGGGGATGCTTTCTTT	CASRSGTGDAFF